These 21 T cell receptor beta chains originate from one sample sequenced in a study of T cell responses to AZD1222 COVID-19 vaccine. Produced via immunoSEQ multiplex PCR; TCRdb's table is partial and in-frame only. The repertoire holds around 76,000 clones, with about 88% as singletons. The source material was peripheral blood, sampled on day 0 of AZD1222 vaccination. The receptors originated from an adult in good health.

The CDR3 DNA reads as TGTGCCAGCAGAGAAAGTGGGACAGGCGGTACTAACTATGGCTACACCTTC. Amino acids: CASRESGTGGTNYGYTF. The V call is TRBV6-1, the J call TRBJ1-2, with TRBD1 identical over 8 bases. The CDR3 consists of 17 residues. V dropped 6 bases and J dropped 0; count of bases not matched to a gene: 12. The V gene's germline CDR1 is MNHNS and CDR2 SASEGT.

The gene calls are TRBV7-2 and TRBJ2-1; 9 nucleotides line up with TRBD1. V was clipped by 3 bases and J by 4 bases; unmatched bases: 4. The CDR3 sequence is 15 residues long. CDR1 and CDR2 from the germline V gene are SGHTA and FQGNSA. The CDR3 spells CASSFVGTGYNEQFF. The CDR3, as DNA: TGTGCCAGCAGCTTTGTGGGGACAGGGTACAATGAGCAGTTCTTC.

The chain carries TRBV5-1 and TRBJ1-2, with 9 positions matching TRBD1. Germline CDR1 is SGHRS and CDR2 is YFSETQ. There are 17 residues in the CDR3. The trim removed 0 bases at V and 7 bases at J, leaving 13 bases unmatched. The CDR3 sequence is CASSLVVVADRGSGYTF. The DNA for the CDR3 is TGCGCCAGCAGCTTGGTGGTTGTTGCGGACAGGGGAAGTGGCTACACCTTC.

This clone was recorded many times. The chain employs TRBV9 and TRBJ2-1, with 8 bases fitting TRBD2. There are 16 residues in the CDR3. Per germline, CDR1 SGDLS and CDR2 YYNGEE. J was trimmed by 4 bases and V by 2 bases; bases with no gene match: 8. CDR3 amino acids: CASSVTWRGVYNEQFF. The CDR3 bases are TGTGCCAGCAGCGTCACCTGGCGGGGGGTTTACAATGAGCAGTTCTTC.

CDR3 nucleotide sequence: TGTGCCATCAGCGCACCCATGCAGGGGGGGACGGATAGCAATCAGCCCCAGCATTTT. Translation: CAISAPMQGGTDSNQPQHF. The chain has TRBV10-3 and TRBJ1-5, with 7 bases identical to TRBD1. The CDR3 loop spans 19 amino acids. J lost 0 bases, V lost 6 bases, and 17 bases had no gene match. Per the germline V gene, CDR1 is ENHRY and CDR2 is SYGVKD.

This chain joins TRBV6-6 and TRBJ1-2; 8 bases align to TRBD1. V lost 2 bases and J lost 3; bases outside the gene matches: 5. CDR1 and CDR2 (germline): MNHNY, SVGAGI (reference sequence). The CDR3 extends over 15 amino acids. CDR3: CASSYAGGYDYGYTF. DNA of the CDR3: TGTGCCAGCAGTTACGCAGGGGGCTATGACTATGGCTACACCTTC.

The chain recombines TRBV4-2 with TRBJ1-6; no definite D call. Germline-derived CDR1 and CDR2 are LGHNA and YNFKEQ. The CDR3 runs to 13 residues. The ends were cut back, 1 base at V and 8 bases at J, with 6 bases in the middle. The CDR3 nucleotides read TGTGCCAGCAGCCAAGGGAGGGATTCACCCCTCCACTTT. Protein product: CASSQGRDSPLHF.

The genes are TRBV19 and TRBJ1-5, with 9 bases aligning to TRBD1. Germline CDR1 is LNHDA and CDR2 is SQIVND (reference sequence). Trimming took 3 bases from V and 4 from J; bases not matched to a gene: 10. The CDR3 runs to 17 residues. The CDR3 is CASSILSGTGSNQPQHF. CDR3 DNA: TGTGCCAGTAGTATTCTGTCGGGGACAGGGTCAAATCAGCCCCAGCATTTT. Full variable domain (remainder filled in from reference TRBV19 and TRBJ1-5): DGGITQSPKYLFRKEGQNVTLSCEQNLNHDAMYWYRQDPGQGLRLIYYSQIVNDFQKGDIAEGYSVSREKKESFPLTVTSAQKNPTAFYLCASSILSGTGSNQPQHFGDGTRLSIL.

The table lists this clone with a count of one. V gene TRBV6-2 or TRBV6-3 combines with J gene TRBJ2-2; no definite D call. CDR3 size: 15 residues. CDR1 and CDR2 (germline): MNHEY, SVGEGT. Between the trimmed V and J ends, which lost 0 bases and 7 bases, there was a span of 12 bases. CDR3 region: CASSYSFRGGGELFF. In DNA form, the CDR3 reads TGTGCCAGCAGTTACTCTTTTCGAGGCGGCGGGGAGCTGTTTTTT.

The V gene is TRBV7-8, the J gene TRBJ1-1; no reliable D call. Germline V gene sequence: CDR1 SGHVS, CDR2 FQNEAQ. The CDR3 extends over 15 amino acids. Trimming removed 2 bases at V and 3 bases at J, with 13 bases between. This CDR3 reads CASSLKRAGDTEAFF. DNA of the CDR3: TGTGCCAGCAGCTTAAAACGGGCCGGGGACACTGAAGCTTTCTTT. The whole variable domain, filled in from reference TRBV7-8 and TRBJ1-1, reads GAGVSQSPRYKVAKRGQDVALRCDPISGHVSLFWYQQALGQGPEFLTYFQNEAQLDKSGLPSDRFFAERPEGSVSTLKIQRTQQEDSAVYLCASSLKRAGDTEAFFGQGTRLTVV.

CDR3 residues: CASSTTGAGANVLTF. The CDR3 bases are TGTGCCAGCAGCACTACAGGGGCTGGGGCCAACGTCCTGACTTTC. The chain couples TRBV28 to TRBJ2-6, with 7 bases lining up with TRBD1. CDR3 length: 15 residues. CDR1 and CDR2 (germline): MDHEN, SYDVKM. Trimming removed 6 bases from V and 2 bases from J; junction bases left unmatched: 4. The variable domain in full, with the rest retrieved from reference TRBV28 and TRBJ2-6, is DVKVTQSSRYLVKRTGEKVFLECVQDMDHENMFWYRQDPGLGLRLIYFSYDVKMKEKGDIPEGYSVSREKKERFSLILESASTNQTSMYLCASSTTGAGANVLTFGAGSRLTVL.

CDR3 nucleotide sequence: TGTGCCAGTAGAGGGCGGGGGGCCACCTACAATGAGCAGTTCTTC. Its translation: CASRGRGATYNEQFF. This chain connects TRBV19 to TRBJ2-1, with TRBD2 matching 8 bases. CDR1 is LNHDA, CDR2 SQIVND, per germline (reference sequence). V lost 6 bases, J lost 2 bases, and 6 bases stayed unmatched. CDR3 length equals 15 residues.

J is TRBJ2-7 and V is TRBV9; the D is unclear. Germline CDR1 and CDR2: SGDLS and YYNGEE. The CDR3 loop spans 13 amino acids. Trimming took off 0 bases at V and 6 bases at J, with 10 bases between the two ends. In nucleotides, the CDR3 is TGTGCCAGCAGCGTAGGCTTGGAGCGCGAGCAGTACTTC. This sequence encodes CASSVGLEREQYF. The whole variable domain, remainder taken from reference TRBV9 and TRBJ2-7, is DSGVTQTPKHLITATGQRVTLRCSPRSGDLSVYWYQQSLDQGLQFLIQYYNGEERAKGNILERFSAQQFPDLHSELNLSSLELGDSALYFCASSVGLEREQYFGPGTRLTVT.

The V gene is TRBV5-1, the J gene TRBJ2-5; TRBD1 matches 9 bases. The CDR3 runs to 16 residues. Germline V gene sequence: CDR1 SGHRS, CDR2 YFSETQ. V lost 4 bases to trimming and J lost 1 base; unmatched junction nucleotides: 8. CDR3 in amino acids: CASSRGQGEGQETQYF. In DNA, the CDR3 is TGCGCCAGCAGCCGGGGACAGGGAGAGGGCCAAGAGACCCAGTACTTC.

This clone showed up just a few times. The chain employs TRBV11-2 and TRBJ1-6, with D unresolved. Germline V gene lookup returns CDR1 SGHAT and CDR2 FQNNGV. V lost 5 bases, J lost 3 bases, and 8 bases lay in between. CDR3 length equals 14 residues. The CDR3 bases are TGTGCCAGCAGCCCCCGCAGCTATAATTCACCCCTCCACTTT. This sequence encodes CASSPRSYNSPLHF.

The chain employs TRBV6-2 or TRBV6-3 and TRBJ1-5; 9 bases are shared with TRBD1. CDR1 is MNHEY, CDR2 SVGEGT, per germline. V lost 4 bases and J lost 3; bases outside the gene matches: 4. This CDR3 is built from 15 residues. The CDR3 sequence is CASSWGTGYNQPQHF. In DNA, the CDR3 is TGTGCCAGCAGTTGGGGGACAGGGTACAATCAGCCCCAGCATTTT.

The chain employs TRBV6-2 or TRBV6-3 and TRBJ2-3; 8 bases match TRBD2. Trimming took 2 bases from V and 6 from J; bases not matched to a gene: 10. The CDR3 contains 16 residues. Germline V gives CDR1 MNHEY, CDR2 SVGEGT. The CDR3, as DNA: TGTGCCAGCAGTTACATCCAGCGGGGGTCGAAGGATACGCAGTATTTT. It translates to CASSYIQRGSKDTQYF.

In DNA form, the CDR3 reads TGTGCCAGCAGCTCGGGGGAAGGGACATTAACAAACATTCAGTACTTC. This encodes CASSSGEGTLTNIQYF. V gene TRBV5-4 combines with J gene TRBJ2-4; either TRBD1 or TRBD2 may supply D (6 bases each). The V gene's germline CDR1 is SGHNT and CDR2 YYREEE (reference sequence). Trimming removed 3 bases from V and 6 bases from J, with 19 bases in between. The CDR3 sequence is 16 residues long.

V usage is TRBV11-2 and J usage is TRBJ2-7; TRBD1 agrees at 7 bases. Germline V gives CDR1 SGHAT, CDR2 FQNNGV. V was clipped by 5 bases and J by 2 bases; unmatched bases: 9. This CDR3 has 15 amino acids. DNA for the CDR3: TGTGCCAGCAGCCGCCAGACAGGGCTACCCTACGAGCAGTACTTC. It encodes CASSRQTGLPYEQYF.

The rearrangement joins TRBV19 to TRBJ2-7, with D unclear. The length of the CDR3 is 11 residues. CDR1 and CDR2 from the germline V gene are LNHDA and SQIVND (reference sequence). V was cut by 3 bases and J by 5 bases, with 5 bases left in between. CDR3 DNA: TGTGCCAGTAGTATTGCTCACGAGCAGTACTTC. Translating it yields CASSIAHEQYF.

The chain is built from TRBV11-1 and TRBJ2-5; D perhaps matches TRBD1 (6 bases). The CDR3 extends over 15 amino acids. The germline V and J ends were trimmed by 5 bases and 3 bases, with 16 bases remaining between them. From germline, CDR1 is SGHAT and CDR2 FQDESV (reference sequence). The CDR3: CASSPGTHREETQYF. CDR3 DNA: TGTGCCAGCAGCCCCGGGACACATAGGGAAGAGACCCAGTACTTC.